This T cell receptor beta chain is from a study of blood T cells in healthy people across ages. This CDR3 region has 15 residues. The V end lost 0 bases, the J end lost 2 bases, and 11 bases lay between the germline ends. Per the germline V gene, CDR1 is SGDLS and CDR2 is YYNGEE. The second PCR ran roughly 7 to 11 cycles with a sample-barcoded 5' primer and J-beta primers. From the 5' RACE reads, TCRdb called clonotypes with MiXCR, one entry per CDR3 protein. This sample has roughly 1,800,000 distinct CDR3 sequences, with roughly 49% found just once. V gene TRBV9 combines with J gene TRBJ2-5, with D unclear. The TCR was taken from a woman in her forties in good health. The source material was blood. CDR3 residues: CASSVASEMQETQYF. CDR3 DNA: TGTGCCAGCAGCGTAGCTTCGGAGATGCAAGAGACCCAGTACTTC.